The 28 T cell receptor beta chains presented below share a single source sample, sequenced in a study of cytomegalovirus exposure and HLA in healthy donors. The PCR used 60 Vbeta and 13 Jbeta primers. Generated by immunoSEQ multiplex PCR, the TCRdb table keeps only in-frame clones and is missing some. The sample has about 200,000 clones; 80% to 90% are singletons. The specimen was PBMCs. The origin of the receptors is a man in his thirties or forties in good health and CMV-seronegative.

This clone was picked up one time. The genes are TRBV7-9 and TRBJ1-4, with 11 bases lining up with TRBD1. Germline assignment: CDR1 SEHNR and CDR2 FQNEAQ (reference sequence). The CDR3 length is 16 residues. V was clipped by 4 bases and J by 3 bases; unmatched bases: 4. The CDR3 coding sequence is TGTGCCAGCAGCTCGGACAGGGGGCTACCTAATGAAAAACTGTTTTTT. Translated, it gives CASSSDRGLPNEKLFF. Complete variable domain (other parts from reference TRBV7-9 and TRBJ1-4): DTGVSQNPRHKITKRGQNVTFRCDPISEHNRLYWYRQTLGQGPEFLTYFQNEAQLEKSRLLSDRFSAERPKGSFSTLEIQRTEQGDSAMYLCASSSDRGLPNEKLFFGSGTQLSVL.

The V and J genes are TRBV25-1 and TRBJ2-5; possibly TRBD1 for D (5 bases). The CDR3 length is 16 residues. Germline CDR1 MGHDK, CDR2 SYGVNS. V was cut by 0 bases and J by 5 bases, with 16 bases left in between. The CDR3 region is CASSEYLRAGRETQYF. CDR3 in DNA: TGTGCCAGCAGTGAATATCTCCGGGCAGGGCGTGAGACCCAGTACTTC.

V is TRBV7-9 and J is TRBJ2-7, with TRBD2 identical over 8 bases. V lost 2 bases and J lost 5; bases outside the gene matches: 2. From germline, CDR1 is SEHNR and CDR2 FQNEAQ (reference sequence). The CDR3 sequence is 13 residues long. The CDR3 bases are TGTGCCAGCAGCTTACGGACTAGCCACGAGCAGTACTTC. Its translation is CASSLRTSHEQYF.

The rearrangement joins TRBV5-8 to TRBJ2-5, with 9 bases matching TRBD2. The CDR3 consists of 16 residues. Per the germline V gene, CDR1 is SGHTS and CDR2 is YDEGEE. V was pared by 2 bases and J by 2 bases, with 7 bases of the junction left unmatched. The CDR3 DNA reads TGTGCCAGCAGCTTATCTAGCGGGACCTTACAAGAGACCCAGTACTTC. As protein: CASSLSSGTLQETQYF. Supplemented by reference TRBV5-8 and TRBJ2-5, the full variable domain reads EAGVTQSPTHLIKTRGQQATLRCSPISGHTSVYWYQQALGLGLQFLLWYDEGEERNRGNFPPRFSGRQFPNYSSELNVNALELEDSALYLCASSLSSGTLQETQYFGPGTRLLVL.

The rearrangement links TRBV18 to TRBJ2-7, with 9 bases lining up with TRBD1. The CDR3 runs to 16 residues. The trim removed 2 bases at V and 4 bases at J, leaving 9 bases unmatched. Germline V lookup: CDR1 KGHSH, CDR2 LQKENI. The CDR3 DNA sequence: TGTGCCAGCTCACCAGGGACAGGGCAGGGTGGTTACGAGCAGTACTTC. This encodes CASSPGTGQGGYEQYF.

This clone was detected a few times. The CDR3 DNA sequence: TGTGCCACCAGCATGGGACAGGGGGCAGGAGAGACCCAGTACTTC. Amino acid sequence: CATSMGQGAGETQYF. The J gene is TRBJ2-5, the V gene TRBV15, with 12 nucleotides matching TRBD1. The CDR3 covers 15 residues. CDR1 is LNHNV, CDR2 YYDKDF, per germline (reference sequence). Trimming cost V 4 bases and J 4 bases; bases outside gene matches: 4.

J is TRBJ1-6 and V is TRBV6-5; TRBD1 matches at 10 bases. The CDR3 runs 14 residues. Trimming took 6 bases from V and 7 from J; bases not matched to a gene: 3. Per germline, CDR1 MNHEY and CDR2 SVGAGI. The CDR3 reads CASSTTGGNSPLHF. The CDR3 nucleotides read TGTGCCAGCAGCACGACAGGGGGCAATTCACCCCTCCACTTT.

The chain links TRBV18 to TRBJ2-1, with TRBD2 identical over 12 bases. CDR1 and CDR2 from the germline V gene are KGHSH and LQKENI. CDR3 length: 16 amino acids. J was trimmed by 7 bases and V by 0 bases; bases with no gene match: 4. The CDR3 DNA is TGTGCCAGCTCACCACCAGGGCTAGCGGGGGGGAATGAGCAGTTCTTC. Translated, it gives CASSPPGLAGGNEQFF.

This chain joins TRBV11-2 and TRBJ1-6; no clear D gene. The V gene lost 11 bases and the J gene lost 7 bases, with 15 bases spanning the gap. This CDR3 has 13 residues. Germline V gene data show CDR1 as SGHAT and CDR2 as FQNNGV. CDR3 protein: CAFSENTNSPLHF. CDR3 bases: TGTGCCTTTTCGGAGAATACGAATTCACCCCTCCACTTT.

The CDR3, as DNA: TGTGCCATCAAGTCGGCCGCCGGGGGGGTCGCAGATACGCAGTATTTT. Protein: CAIKSAAGGVADTQYF. The chain recombines TRBV10-3 with TRBJ2-3; the match to TRBD2 covers 8 bases. The CDR3 spans 16 residues. J lost 4 bases, V lost 7 bases, and 13 bases had no gene match. CDR1 is ENHRY and CDR2 is SYGVKD in the germline V gene.

There are a few counts of this clone. The chain uses TRBV6-5 and TRBJ2-3; D gene uncertain. CDR3 length equals 14 residues. V lost 4 bases to trimming and J lost 2 bases, with 10 bases between them. The germline CDR1 and CDR2 sequences are MNHEY and SVGAGI. In DNA, the CDR3 is TGTGCCAGCAGTTCCGGGTTCCACACAGATACGCAGTATTTT. Its protein product is CASSSGFHTDTQYF.

The rearrangement links TRBV28 to TRBJ1-5; 8 nucleotides line up with TRBD1. Germline V gene lookup returns CDR1 MDHEN and CDR2 SYDVKM. The V segment lost 3 bases and the J segment 0 bases; nucleotides outside the gene matches: 10. CDR3 length equals 18 residues. CDR3 coding DNA: TGTGCCAGCAGTTTGACAGGGGCCGGCCGAGTTAGCAATCAGCCCCAGCATTTT. Protein: CASSLTGAGRVSNQPQHF. Full variable domain (remainder filled in from reference TRBV28 and TRBJ1-5): DVKVTQSSRYLVKRTGEKVFLECVQDMDHENMFWYRQDPGLGLRLIYFSYDVKMKEKGDIPEGYSVSREKKERFSLILESASTNQTSMYLCASSLTGAGRVSNQPQHFGDGTRLSIL.

The chain is built from TRBV5-4 and TRBJ2-2; TRBD2 matches 11 bases. This CDR3 contains 15 residues. Trimming removed 4 bases from V and 6 bases from J; junction bases left unmatched: 5. Germline V lookup: CDR1 SGHNT, CDR2 YYREEE (reference sequence). In DNA, the CDR3 is TGTGCCAGCAGCGAAAGTAGCGGGGGGGCCGGGGAGCTGTTTTTT. This gives the protein CASSESSGGAGELFF. Filled out from reference TRBV5-4 and TRBJ2-2, the complete variable domain reads ETGVTQSPTHLIKTRGQQVTLRCSSQSGHNTVSWYQQALGQGPQFIFQYYREEENGRGNFPPRFSGLQFPNYSSELNVNALELDDSALYLCASSESSGGAGELFFGEGSRLTVL.

The chain carries TRBV19 and TRBJ2-3; D perhaps matches TRBD1 (6 bases). CDR3 size: 13 residues. Looked up from germline, CDR1 is LNHDA and CDR2 is SQIVND (reference sequence). The CDR3 reads CAVGARSTDTQYF. The CDR3, as DNA: TGTGCAGTGGGGGCACGCTCCACAGATACGCAGTATTTT. The complete variable domain, with remaining parts taken from reference TRBV19 and TRBJ2-3, reads DGGITQSPKYLFRKEGQNVTLSCEQNLNHDAMYWYRQDPGQGLRLIYYSQIVNDFQKGDIAEGYSVSREKKESFPLTVTSAQKNPTAFYLCAVGARSTDTQYFGPGTRLTVL.

The J gene is TRBJ2-1, the V gene TRBV29-1; maybe TRBD1 (5 bases). V was cut by 2 bases and J by 0 bases, with 11 bases left in between. Germline V gene lookup returns CDR1 SQVTM and CDR2 ANQGSEA. This CDR3 contains 15 residues. The CDR3 reads CSVEKGPSSYNEQFF. DNA for the CDR3: TGCAGCGTTGAAAAGGGGCCGAGCTCCTACAATGAGCAGTTCTTC.

This sequence joins TRBV9 and TRBJ1-3; D call uncertain. The germline gives CDR1 SGDLS, CDR2 YYNGEE. V was clipped by 4 bases and J by 6 bases, with 11 bases between them. The CDR3 spans 13 residues. The DNA for the CDR3 is TGTGCCAGCAGCACGACGGGAATAAACACCATATATTTT. Protein sequence: CASSTTGINTIYF.

The count of this clone is one. The chain combines TRBV2 with TRBJ2-3; D possibly corresponds to TRBD2 (7 bases). The CDR3 consists of 17 residues. Trimming removed 6 bases from V and 1 base from J, with 20 bases in between. CDR1 is SNHLY and CDR2 is FYNNEI in the germline V gene. CDR3 coding DNA: TGTGCCAGCAGCGAGGCTCCGGGGGGCCCACGCACAGATACGCAGTATTTT. Protein product: CASSEAPGGPRTDTQYF.

In DNA, the CDR3 is TGCGCCAGCAGCTTACCGACAGGGAAGGCCGAGCAGTACTTC. Translated: CASSLPTGKAEQYF. The V and J genes are TRBV5-1 and TRBJ2-7; 7 nucleotides line up with TRBD1. The V gene end was trimmed by 2 bases and the J gene end by 6 bases; junction bases not matched to a gene: 8. The CDR3 totals 14 residues. Germline CDR1 reads SGHRS; CDR2 reads YFSETQ.

This clone showed up just once. V usage is TRBV5-6 and J usage is TRBJ1-1; D uncertain. With 2 bases removed from V and 2 bases from J, the gap between germline ends came to 7 bases. Germline loops: CDR1 SGHDT, CDR2 YYEEEE. The CDR3 spans 13 residues. In DNA, the CDR3 is TGTGCCAGCAGCTTTATCCTTAACACTGAAGCTTTCTTT. Translating gives CASSFILNTEAFF. Filled out from reference TRBV5-6 and TRBJ1-1, the complete variable domain reads DAGVTQSPTHLIKTRGQQVTLRCSPKSGHDTVSWYQQALGQGPQFIFQYYEEEERQRGNFPDRFSGHQFPNYSSELNVNALLLGDSALYLCASSFILNTEAFFGQGTRLTVV.

The genes are TRBV5-8 and TRBJ2-4; D might be TRBD2 (6 bases). The CDR3 contains 15 residues. Germline CDR1 and CDR2: SGHTS and YDEGEE. The ends were cut back, 4 bases at V and 0 bases at J, with 11 bases in the middle. CDR3 residues: CASSKGTVAKNIQYF. Here the CDR3 DNA reads TGTGCCAGCAGCAAGGGGACTGTAGCCAAAAACATTCAGTACTTC.

The rearrangement links TRBV7-9 to TRBJ1-4; tentatively, D is TRBD1 (5 bases). Germline CDR1 reads SEHNR; CDR2 reads FQNEAQ (reference sequence). CDR3 length: 15 amino acids. V gave up 0 bases and J gave up 8 bases, with 13 bases separating them. The CDR3 nucleotides read TGTGCCAGCAGCTTAGCGGCAGGGCCAGGGGAAAAACTGTTTTTT. Translation: CASSLAAGPGEKLFF.

With regard to this clone: Its ends do not fully match the called genes, so a read error is possible. The chain links TRBV6-6 to TRBJ1-5, with D hard to call. The CDR3 contains 14 residues. Germline CDR1 is MNHNY and CDR2 is SVGAGI (reference sequence). The CDR3: CASRYILAGQPQHF. The CDR3 DNA is TGTGCCAGCCGTTATATCCTAGCGGGGCAGCCCCAGCATTTT.

This chain uses TRBV9 with TRBJ1-2; weak D call: TRBD1 (6 bases). V lost 3 bases and J 4 bases, leaving 13 bases between the germline ends. Germline CDR1 and CDR2: SGDLS and YYNGEE. The CDR3 is made up of 14 amino acids. CDR3: CASSGGAGVYGYTF. The CDR3 DNA reads TGTGCCAGCAGCGGAGGAGCAGGGGTCTATGGCTACACCTTC.

The chain links TRBV6-5 to TRBJ2-2, with D possibly matching TRBD2 (7 bases). This CDR3 has 15 amino acids. V was pared by 5 bases and J by 1 base, with 11 bases between. Germline assignment: CDR1 MNHEY and CDR2 SVGAGI. The CDR3 bases are TGTGCCAGCAGTAATAGGGGGGGGAACACCGGGGAGCTGTTTTTT. Translation gives CASSNRGGNTGELFF.

This chain links TRBV4-1 with TRBJ2-7, with 11 bases lining up with TRBD2. Trimming cost V 0 bases and J 7 bases; bases outside gene matches: 5. This CDR3 is built from 15 residues. In germline, CDR1 is MGHRA, CDR2 YSYEKL. The CDR3 region is CASSQEQLAGVEQYF. The CDR3, as DNA: TGCGCCAGCAGCCAAGAACAACTAGCGGGGGTTGAGCAGTACTTC.

The V call is TRBV19, the J call TRBJ1-1; D remains ambiguous. The CDR3 has 17 amino acids. Deletions cut 5 bases from V and 5 bases from J, with 24 bases between. Germline-derived CDR1 and CDR2 are LNHDA and SQIVND (reference sequence). CDR3 amino acids: CASSDHGIAGYGTEAFF. In DNA form, the CDR3 reads TGTGCCAGTAGTGACCACGGGATAGCTGGGTATGGGACTGAAGCTTTCTTT.

The table lists this clone with a few counts. The V gene is TRBV7-9, the J gene TRBJ1-4; weak D call: TRBD1 (5 bases). This CDR3 has 14 residues. V gave up 2 bases and J gave up 7 bases, with 11 bases separating them. Germline V lookup: CDR1 SEHNR, CDR2 FQNEAQ (reference sequence). CDR3: CASSLRGSVEKLFF. The DNA of the CDR3 is TGTGCCAGCAGCTTACGGGGGTCCGTTGAAAAACTGTTTTTT.

This sequence joins TRBV11-2 and TRBJ2-7; 7 nucleotides match TRBD1. The germline CDR1 and CDR2 sequences are SGHAT and FQNNGV. The CDR3 totals 14 residues. The V and J ends lost 2 bases and 2 bases, in that order; junction bases with no gene match: 3. Written as DNA, the CDR3 is TGTGCCAGCAGCTTAAACAGGGGAACCTACGAGCAGTACTTC. Protein: CASSLNRGTYEQYF.